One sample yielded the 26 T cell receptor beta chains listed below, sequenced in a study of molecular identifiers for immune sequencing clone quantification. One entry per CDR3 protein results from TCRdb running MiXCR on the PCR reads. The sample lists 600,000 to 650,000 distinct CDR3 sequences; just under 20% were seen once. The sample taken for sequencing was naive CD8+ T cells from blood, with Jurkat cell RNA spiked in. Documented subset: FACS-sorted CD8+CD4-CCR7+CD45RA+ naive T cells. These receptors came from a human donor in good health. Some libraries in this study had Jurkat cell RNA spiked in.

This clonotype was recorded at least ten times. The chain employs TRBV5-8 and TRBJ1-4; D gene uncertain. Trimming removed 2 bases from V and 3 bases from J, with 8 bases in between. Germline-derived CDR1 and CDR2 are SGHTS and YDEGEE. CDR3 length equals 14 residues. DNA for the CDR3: TGTGCCAGCAGCTTCCGGGTCGCTAATGAAAAACTGTTTTTT. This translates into CASSFRVANEKLFF. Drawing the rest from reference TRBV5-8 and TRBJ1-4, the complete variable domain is EAGVTQSPTHLIKTRGQQATLRCSPISGHTSVYWYQQALGLGLQFLLWYDEGEERNRGNFPPRFSGRQFPNYSSELNVNALELEDSALYLCASSFRVANEKLFFGSGTQLSVL.

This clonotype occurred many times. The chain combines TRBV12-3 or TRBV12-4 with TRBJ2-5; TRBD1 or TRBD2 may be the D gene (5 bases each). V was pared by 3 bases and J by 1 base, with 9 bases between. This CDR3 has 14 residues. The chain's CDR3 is CASSFPGSQETQYF. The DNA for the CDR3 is TGTGCCAGCAGTTTTCCAGGGAGCCAAGAGACCCAGTACTTC.

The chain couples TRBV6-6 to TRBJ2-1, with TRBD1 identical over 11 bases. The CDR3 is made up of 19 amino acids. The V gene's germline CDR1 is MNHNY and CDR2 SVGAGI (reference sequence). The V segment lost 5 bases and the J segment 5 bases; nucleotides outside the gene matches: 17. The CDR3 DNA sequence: TGTGCCAGCAGTAACCGGGACAGGGGGACGGGGAAAGAACACAATGAGCAGTTCTTC. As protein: CASSNRDRGTGKEHNEQFF.

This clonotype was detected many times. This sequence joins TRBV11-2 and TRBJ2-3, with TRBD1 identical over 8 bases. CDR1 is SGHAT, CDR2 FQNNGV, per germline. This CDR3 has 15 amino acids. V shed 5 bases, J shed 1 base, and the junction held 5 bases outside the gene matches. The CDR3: CASSQTGAGTDTQYF. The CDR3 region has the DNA TGTGCCAGCAGCCAGACAGGGGCCGGCACAGATACGCAGTATTTT.

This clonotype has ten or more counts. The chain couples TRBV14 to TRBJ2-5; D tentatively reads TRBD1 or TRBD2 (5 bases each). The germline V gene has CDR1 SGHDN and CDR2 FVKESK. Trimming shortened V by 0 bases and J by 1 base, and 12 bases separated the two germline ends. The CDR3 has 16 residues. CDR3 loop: CASSQDSGGIQETQYF. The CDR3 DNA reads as TGTGCCAGCAGCCAAGATAGTGGGGGAATCCAAGAGACCCAGTACTTC. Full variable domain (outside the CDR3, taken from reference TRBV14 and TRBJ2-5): EAGVTQFPSHSVIEKGQTVTLRCDPISGHDNLYWYRRVMGKEIKFLLHFVKESKQDESGMPNNRFLAERTGGTYSTLKVQPAELEDSGVYFCASSQDSGGIQETQYFGPGTRLLVL.

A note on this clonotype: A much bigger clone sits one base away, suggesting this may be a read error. The CDR3 here is CAISSPGETGGRNTIYF. The CDR3 region has the DNA TGTGCCATCAGCTCTCCCGGAGAGACAGGGGGCAGAAACACCATATATTTT. The rearrangement uses TRBV7-9 and TRBJ1-3; 10 bases are shared with TRBD1. Germline V gives CDR1 SEHNR, CDR2 FQNEAQ (reference sequence). The CDR3 totals 17 residues.

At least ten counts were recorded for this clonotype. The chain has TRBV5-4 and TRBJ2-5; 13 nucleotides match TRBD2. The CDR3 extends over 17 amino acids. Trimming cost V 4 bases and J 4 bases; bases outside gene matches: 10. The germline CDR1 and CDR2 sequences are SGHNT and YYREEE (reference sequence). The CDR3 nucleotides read TGTGCCAGCAGCCCGGCGACTAGCGGGGGGACTCGAGAGACCCAGTACTTC. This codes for CASSPATSGGTRETQYF.

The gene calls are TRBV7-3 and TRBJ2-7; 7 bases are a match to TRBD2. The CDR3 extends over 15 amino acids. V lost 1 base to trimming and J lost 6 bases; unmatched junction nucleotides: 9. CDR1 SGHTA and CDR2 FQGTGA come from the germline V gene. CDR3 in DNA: TGTGCCAGCAGCTTAAATGGCCTCCCGGGGGGCGAGCAGTACTTC. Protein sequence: CASSLNGLPGGEQYF.

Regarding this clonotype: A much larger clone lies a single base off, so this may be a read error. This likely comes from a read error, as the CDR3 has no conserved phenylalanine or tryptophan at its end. The CDR3 spells CSVEGLPAANEQFS. The CDR3 DNA reads TGCAGCGTTGAAGGATTACCAGCGGCCAATGAGCAGTTCTCC. The chain uses TRBV29-1 and TRBJ2-1; D possibly corresponds to TRBD2 (5 bases). From germline, CDR1 is SQVTM and CDR2 ANQGSEA. The CDR3 has 14 amino acids. Trimming removed 1 base at V and 6 bases at J, with 13 bases between.

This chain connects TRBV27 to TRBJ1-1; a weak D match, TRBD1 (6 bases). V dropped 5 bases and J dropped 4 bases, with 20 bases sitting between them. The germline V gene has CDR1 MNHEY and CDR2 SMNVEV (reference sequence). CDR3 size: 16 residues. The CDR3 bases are TGTGCCAGCAGTATGGCTCCAGGGGCGCTCGGCACTGAAGCTTTCTTT. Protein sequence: CASSMAPGALGTEAFF.

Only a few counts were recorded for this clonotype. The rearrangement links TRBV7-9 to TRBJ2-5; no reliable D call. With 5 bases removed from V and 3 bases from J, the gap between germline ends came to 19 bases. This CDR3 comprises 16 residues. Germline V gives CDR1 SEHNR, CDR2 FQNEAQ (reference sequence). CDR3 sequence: CASSRVDWGREETQYF. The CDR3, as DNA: TGTGCCAGCAGCCGAGTAGACTGGGGTCGGGAAGAGACCCAGTACTTC.

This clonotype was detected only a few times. The CDR3 DNA reads TGTGCCAGCAGCCCGACTAGCGGGGGGACTAATGAGCAGTTCTTC. It specifies CASSPTSGGTNEQFF. V usage is TRBV7-2 and J usage is TRBJ2-1; 13 nucleotides align to TRBD2. The junction had 5 bases not matched to a gene; V was cut back by 5 bases and J by 7 bases. The germline V gene encodes CDR1 SGHTA and CDR2 FQGNSA. This CDR3 is built from 15 residues.

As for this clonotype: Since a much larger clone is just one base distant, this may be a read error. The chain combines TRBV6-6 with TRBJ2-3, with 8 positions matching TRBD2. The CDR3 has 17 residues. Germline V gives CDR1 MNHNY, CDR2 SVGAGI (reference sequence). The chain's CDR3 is CASGYSPSGFLTDTQYF. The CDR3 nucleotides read TGTGCCAGCGGTTACTCGCCTAGCGGGTTCCTCACAGATACGCAGTATTTT.

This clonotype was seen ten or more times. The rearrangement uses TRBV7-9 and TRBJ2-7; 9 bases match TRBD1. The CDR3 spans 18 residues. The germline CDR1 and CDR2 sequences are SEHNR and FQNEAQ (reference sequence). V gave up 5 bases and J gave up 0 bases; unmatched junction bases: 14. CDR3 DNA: TGTGCCAGCAGCCCCTCCTCCACCGGGACAGGGAGCTCCTACGAGCAGTACTTC. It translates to CASSPSSTGTGSSYEQYF.

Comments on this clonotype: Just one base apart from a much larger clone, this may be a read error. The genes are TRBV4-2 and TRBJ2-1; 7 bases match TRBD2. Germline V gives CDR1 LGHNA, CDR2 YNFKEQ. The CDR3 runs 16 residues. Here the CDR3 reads CASGQGEGDSYNEQFF. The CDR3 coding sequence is TGTGCCAGCGGCCAAGGGGAGGGCGACTCCTACAATGAGCAGTTCTTC.

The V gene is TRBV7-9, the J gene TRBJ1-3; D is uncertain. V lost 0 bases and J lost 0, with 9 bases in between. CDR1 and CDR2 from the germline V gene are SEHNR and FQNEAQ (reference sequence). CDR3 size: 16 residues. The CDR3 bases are TGTGCCAGCAGCTTAGCTAGCCTACCCTCTGGAAACACCATATATTTT. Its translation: CASSLASLPSGNTIYF.

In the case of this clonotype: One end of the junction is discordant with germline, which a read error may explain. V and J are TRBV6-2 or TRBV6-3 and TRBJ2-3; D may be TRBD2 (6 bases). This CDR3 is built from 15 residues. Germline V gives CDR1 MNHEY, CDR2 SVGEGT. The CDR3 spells CASSYFGGDADTQSF. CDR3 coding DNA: TGTGCCAGCAGTTACTTTGGCGGGGACGCAGATACGCAGTCTTTT.

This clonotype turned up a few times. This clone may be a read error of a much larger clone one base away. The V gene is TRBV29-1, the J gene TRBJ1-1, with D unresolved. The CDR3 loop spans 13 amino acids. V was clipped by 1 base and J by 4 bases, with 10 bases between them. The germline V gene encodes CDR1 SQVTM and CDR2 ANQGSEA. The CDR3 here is CSVEVGLSTEAFF. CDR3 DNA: TGCAGCGTTGAAGTAGGATTGAGCACTGAAGCTTTCTTT.

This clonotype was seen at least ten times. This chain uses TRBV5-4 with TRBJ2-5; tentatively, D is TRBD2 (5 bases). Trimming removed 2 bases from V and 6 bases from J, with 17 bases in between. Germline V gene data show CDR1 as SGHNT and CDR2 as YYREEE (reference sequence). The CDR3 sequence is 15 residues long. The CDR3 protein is CASSFSLEEAKTQYF. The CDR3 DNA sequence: TGTGCCAGCAGCTTTTCTTTGGAGGAGGCAAAGACCCAGTACTTC.

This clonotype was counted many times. CDR3 in DNA: TGCGCCAGCAGCCCCAAGGACAGTGGGTACGAGCAGTACTTC. Translated: CASSPKDSGYEQYF. V is TRBV4-3 and J is TRBJ2-7, with D possibly TRBD1 on 6 matching bases. CDR1 and CDR2 from the germline V gene are LGHNA and YSLEER. The V gene lost 4 bases and the J gene lost 4 bases, with 14 bases spanning the gap. The CDR3 consists of 14 residues.

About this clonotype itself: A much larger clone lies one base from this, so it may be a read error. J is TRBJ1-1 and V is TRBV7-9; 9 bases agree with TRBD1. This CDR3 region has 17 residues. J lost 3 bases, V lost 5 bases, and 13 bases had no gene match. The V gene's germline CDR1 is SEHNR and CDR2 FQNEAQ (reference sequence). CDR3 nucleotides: TGTGCCAGCAGCCCAGCCCAATGGGACAGGGCGGACACTGAAGCTTTCTTT. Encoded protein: CASSPAQWDRADTEAFF.

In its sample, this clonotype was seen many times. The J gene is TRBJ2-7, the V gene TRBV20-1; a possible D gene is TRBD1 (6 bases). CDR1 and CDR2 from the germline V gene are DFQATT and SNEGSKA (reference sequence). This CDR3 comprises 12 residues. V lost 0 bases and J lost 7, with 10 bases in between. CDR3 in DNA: TGCAGTGCTAGAGATCTGGGGGCAGAGCAGTACTTC. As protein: CSARDLGAEQYF.

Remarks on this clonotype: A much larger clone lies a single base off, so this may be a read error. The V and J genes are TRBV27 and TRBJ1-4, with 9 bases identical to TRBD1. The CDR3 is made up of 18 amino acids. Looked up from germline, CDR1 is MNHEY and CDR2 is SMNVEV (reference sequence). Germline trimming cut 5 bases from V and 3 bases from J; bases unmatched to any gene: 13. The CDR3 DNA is TGTGCCAGCAGTGCTCTGACAGGGGGGCGGTTGGCTAATGAAAAACTGTTTTTT. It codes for CASSALTGGRLANEKLFF.

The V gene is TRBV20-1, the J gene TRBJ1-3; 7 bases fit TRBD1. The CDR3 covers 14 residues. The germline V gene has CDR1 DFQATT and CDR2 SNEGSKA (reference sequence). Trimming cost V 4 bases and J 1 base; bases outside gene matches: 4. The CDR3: CSANTGASGNTIYF. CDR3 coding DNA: TGCAGTGCTAACACAGGGGCTTCTGGAAACACCATATATTTT.

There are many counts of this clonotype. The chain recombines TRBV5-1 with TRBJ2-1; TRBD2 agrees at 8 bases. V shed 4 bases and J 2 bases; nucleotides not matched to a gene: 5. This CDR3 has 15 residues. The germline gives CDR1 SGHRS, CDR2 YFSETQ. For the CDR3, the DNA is TGCGCCAGCAGCCCCCCGGGACTAGCCTACAATGAGCAGTTCTTC. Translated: CASSPPGLAYNEQFF.

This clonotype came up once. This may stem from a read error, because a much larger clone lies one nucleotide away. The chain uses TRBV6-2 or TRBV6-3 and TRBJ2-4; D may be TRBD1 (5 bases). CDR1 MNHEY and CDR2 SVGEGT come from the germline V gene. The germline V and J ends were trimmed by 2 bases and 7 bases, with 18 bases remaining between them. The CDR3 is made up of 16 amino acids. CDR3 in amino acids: CASSYTTVNQYNIQYF. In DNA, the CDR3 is TGTGCCAGCAGTTACACGACAGTGAACCAGTATAACATTCAGTACTTC.